This T cell receptor (beta chain) came from a study of blood T cell repertoires in COVID-19. Study as a whole: Sample material is recorded as cDNA or gDNA derived from T cells, B-cell-depleted T cells, or PBMCs.

V lost 4 bases and J lost 4, with 13 bases in between. CDR3 length equals 14 residues. Germline values: CDR1 KGHSH, CDR2 LQKENI. Using immunoSEQ multiplex PCR, the repertoire was profiled, and TCRdb retains in-frame clones only, with some absent. Of 150,000 or so clones listed, 70% to 85% are singletons. Sequencing was done on a sample of peripheral blood. The chain has TRBV18 and TRBJ1-1, with D unclear. The TCR originated in a woman aged 50 to 65 in a cohort sampled during active or convalescent COVID-19. CDR3 region: CASSQERGGTEAFF. The CDR3 coding sequence is TGTGCCAGCTCACAGGAGCGGGGAGGCACTGAAGCTTTCTTT.